This TCR beta chain is drawn from a study of post-analysis software for immune sequencing data. The study, taken as a whole, reports: TRBV5-6, TRBV5-1 and TRBV20-1 belonged to a set of roughly 5 TRBV segments that were more frequent in patients than controls.

TCR beta cDNA libraries included unique molecular identifiers. One entry per CDR3 protein, called by TCRdb with MiXCR from the PCR reads. Here the sample spans 650,000 to 850,000 distinct CDR3 sequences, around 46% being singletons. The CDR3 spans 16 residues. This clonotype was seen a handful of times. What it recognizes is unknown. This rearrangement joins TRBV21-1 to TRBJ2-7; TRBD2 reflects the table's D call only, with no check against the DNA. TRBV21-1 has pseudogene status. The sequence was collected from a girl between 5 and 17 years old with multiple sclerosis. What was sequenced was blood. CDR3 sequence reads: CASSKGISGQTYEQYF. DNA for the CDR3: TGTGCCAGCAGCAAAGGTATCAGCGGGCAAACCTACGAGCAGTACTTC.